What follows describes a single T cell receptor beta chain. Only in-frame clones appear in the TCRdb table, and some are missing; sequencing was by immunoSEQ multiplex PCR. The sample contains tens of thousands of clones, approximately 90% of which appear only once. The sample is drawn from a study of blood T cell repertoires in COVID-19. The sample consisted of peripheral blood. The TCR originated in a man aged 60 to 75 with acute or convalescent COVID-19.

Written as DNA, the CDR3 is TGTGCCAGCACCCTTGGGAATGCGGGAGGCTATGGCTACACCTTC. Translation: CASTLGNAGGYGYTF. This chain links TRBV7-9 with TRBJ1-2, with no clear D. CDR3 size: 15 residues. V lost 7 bases and J lost 4, with 19 bases in between. Per germline, CDR1 SEHNR and CDR2 FQNEAQ (reference sequence).